This T cell receptor (beta chain) was observed in a study of T cells in localized non-small cell lung cancer. General study points: Detection in adjacent lung was observed for a median 57 of the top 100 tumor clones. Higher blood T cell density tracked longer overall survival.

Germline V gene data show CDR1 as KGHSH and CDR2 as LQKENI. The CDR3 loop spans 14 amino acids. V dropped 3 bases and J dropped 5; count of bases not matched to a gene: 2. Assay used: immunoSEQ multiplex PCR; TCRdb lists only in-frame clones, some missing. The data contain roughly 920 clones, 24% of them singletons. About this clone itself: Its antigen is unidentified.

The source is a woman aged 35 to 70 with stage I squamous cell lung carcinoma. This sample comprised lung tumor tissue, obtained before any cancer treatment. V usage is TRBV18 and J usage is TRBJ1-5; 9 bases agree with TRBD1. The CDR3 spells CASSPRTGDQPQHF. The CDR3 nucleotides are TGTGCCAGCTCACCCAGGACAGGGGATCAGCCCCAGCATTTT.